This T cell receptor beta chain comes out of a study of identical twins. The CDR3 spans 13 residues. Germline CDR1 reads SGHTA; CDR2 reads FQGNSA. Trimming cost V 7 bases and J 4 bases; bases outside gene matches: 5. Template switching (which added a universal primer site) was used, and cDNA carried unique molecular identifiers. MiXCR, applied by TCRdb to the 5' RACE reads, yields one record per CDR3 protein. The top ten hold 0.25% to 0.3% of the sample, which has roughly 1,500,000 distinct CDR3 sequences, under 35% seen once. A remark on this clonotype: Its antigen is still unknown.

Study-wide results and caveats: It was possible that invariant MAIT and iNKT cells partly confounded the zero-insertion analyses. Alpha sequences that were out-of-frame and twin-shared showed an excess of low generation probability.

No donor was unhealthy or non-Caucasian. The source material was cord blood. The chain couples TRBV7-2 to TRBJ1-1, with 8 bases aligning to TRBD1. The receptor was isolated from a newborn girl in good health. This CDR3 reads CASTYGQGTEAFF. Here the CDR3 DNA reads TGTGCCAGCACTTACGGACAGGGCACTGAAGCTTTCTTT. The full variable domain, in which reference TRBV7-2 and TRBJ1-1 provide the parts outside the CDR3, is GAGVSQSPSNKVTEKGKDVELRCDPISGHTALYWYRQSLGQGLEFLIYFQGNSAPDKSGLPSDRFSAERTGGSVSTLTIQRTQQEDSAVYLCASTYGQGTEAFFGQGTRLTVV.